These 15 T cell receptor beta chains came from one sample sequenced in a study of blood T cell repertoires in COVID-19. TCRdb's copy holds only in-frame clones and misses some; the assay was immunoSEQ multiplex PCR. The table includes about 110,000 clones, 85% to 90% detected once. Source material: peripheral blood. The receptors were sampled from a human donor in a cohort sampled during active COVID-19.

The CDR3 here is CSVDMGQGKKLFF. The CDR3 DNA reads TGCAGCGTTGACATGGGACAGGGCAAAAAACTGTTTTTT. The chain employs TRBV29-1 and TRBJ1-4, with 9 bases aligning to TRBD1. Germline CDR1 reads SQVTM; CDR2 reads ANQGSEA. CDR3 length equals 13 residues. V was pared by 3 bases and J by 9 bases, with 5 bases of the junction left unmatched.

The CDR3 is CASSLQTDNSPLHF. The CDR3 nucleotides read TGTGCCAGCAGTTTACAGACAGATAATTCACCCCTCCACTTT. V gene TRBV27 combines with J gene TRBJ1-6, with D tentatively TRBD1 (5 bases). Trimming took 2 bases from V and 5 from J, leaving 7 bases between them. This CDR3 region has 14 residues. Germline values: CDR1 MNHEY, CDR2 SMNVEV (reference sequence).

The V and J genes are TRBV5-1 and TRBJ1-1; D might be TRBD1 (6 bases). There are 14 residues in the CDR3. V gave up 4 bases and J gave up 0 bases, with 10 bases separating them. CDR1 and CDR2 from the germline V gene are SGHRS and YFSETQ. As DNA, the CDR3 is TGCGCCAGCAGCCTGGGACATTTGAACACTGAAGCTTTCTTT. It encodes CASSLGHLNTEAFF. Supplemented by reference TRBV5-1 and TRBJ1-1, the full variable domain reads KAGVTQTPRYLIKTRGQQVTLSCSPISGHRSVSWYQQTPGQGLQFLFEYFSETQRNKGNFPGRFSGRQFSNSRSEMNVSTLELGDSALYLCASSLGHLNTEAFFGQGTRLTVV.

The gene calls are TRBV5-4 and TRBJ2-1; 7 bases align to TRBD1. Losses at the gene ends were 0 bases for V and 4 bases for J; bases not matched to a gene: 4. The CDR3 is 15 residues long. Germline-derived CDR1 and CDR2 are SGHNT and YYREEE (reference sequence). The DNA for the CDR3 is TGTGCCAGCAGCTTGGGCGTGACAGGGTACAATGAGCAGTTCTTC. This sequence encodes CASSLGVTGYNEQFF.

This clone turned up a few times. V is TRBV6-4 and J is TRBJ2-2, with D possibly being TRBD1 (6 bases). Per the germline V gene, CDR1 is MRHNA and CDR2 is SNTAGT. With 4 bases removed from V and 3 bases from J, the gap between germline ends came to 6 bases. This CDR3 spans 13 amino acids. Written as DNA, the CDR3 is TGTGCCAGCAGTGCAGGGGACACCGGGGAGCTGTTTTTT. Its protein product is CASSAGDTGELFF.

This chain's CDR3 is CASSLYPGQAYGYTF. The CDR3 DNA reads TGTGCCAGCAGCTTATATCCGGGACAGGCCTATGGCTACACCTTC. This sequence joins TRBV7-8 and TRBJ1-2; 8 bases are a match to TRBD1. This CDR3 contains 15 residues. The V and J ends lost 2 bases and 4 bases, in that order; junction bases with no gene match: 6. The germline gives CDR1 SGHVS, CDR2 FQNEAQ.

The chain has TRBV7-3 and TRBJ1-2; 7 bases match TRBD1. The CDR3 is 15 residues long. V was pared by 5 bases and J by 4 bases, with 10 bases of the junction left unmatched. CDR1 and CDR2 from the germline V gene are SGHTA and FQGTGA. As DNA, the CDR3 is TGTGCCAGCAGCCCATACCGGGACAGCGTCTATGGCTACACCTTC. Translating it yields CASSPYRDSVYGYTF.

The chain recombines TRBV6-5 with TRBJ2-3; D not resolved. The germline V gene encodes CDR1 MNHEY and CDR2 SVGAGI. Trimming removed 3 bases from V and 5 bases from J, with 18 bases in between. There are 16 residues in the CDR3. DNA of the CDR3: TGTGCCAGCAGTTATGGTTTCGAGCGCCTGGGAGATACGCAGTATTTT. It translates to CASSYGFERLGDTQYF.

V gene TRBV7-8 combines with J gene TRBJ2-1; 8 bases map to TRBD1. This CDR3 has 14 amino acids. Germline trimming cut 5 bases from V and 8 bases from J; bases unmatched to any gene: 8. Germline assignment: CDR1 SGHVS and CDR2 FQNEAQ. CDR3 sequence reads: CASSRGQGGHEQFF. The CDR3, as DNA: TGTGCCAGCAGCCGAGGACAGGGTGGGCATGAGCAGTTCTTC.

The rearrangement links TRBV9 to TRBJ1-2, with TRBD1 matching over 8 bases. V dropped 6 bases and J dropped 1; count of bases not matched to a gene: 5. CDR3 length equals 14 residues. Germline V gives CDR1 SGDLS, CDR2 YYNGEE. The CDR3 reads CASTPGQGNYGYTF. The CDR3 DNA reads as TGTGCCAGCACCCCCGGACAGGGTAACTATGGCTACACCTTC.

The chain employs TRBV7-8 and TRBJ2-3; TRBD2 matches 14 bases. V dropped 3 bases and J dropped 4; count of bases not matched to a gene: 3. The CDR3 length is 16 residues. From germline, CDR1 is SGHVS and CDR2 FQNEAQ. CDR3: CASSLSTSGGADTQYF. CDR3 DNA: TGTGCCAGCAGCTTGTCGACTAGCGGGGGGGCAGATACGCAGTATTTT.

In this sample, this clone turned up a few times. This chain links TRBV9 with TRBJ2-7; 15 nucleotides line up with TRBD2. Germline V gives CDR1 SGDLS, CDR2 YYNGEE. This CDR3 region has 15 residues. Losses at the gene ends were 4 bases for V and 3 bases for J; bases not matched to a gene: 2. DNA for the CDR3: TGTGCCAGCAGCACGGGACTAGCGGGAGGCTACGAGCAGTACTTC. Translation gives CASSTGLAGGYEQYF.

CDR3 in DNA: TGTGCCAGCAGCTCCCCTCGGGAGTCATCTGGAAACACCATATATTTT. Its protein product is CASSSPRESSGNTIYF. The chain carries TRBV7-6 and TRBJ1-3; D gene unclear. This CDR3 has 16 amino acids. CDR1 is SGHVS and CDR2 is FNYEAQ in the germline V gene. The germline V and J ends were trimmed by 4 bases and 1 base, with 14 bases remaining between them.

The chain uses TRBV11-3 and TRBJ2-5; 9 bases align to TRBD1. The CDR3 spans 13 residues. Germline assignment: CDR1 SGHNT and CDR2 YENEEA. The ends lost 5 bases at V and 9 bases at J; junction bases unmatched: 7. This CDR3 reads CASSQTDRGAQYF. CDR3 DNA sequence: TGTGCCAGCAGCCAGACTGACAGGGGGGCCCAGTACTTC.

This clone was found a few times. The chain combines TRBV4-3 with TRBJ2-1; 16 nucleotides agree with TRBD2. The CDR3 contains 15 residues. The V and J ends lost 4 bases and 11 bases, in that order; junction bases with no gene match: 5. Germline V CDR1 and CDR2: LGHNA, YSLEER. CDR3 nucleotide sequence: TGCGCCAGCAGCCCGGGACTAGCGGGGGGGAGGAAGCAGTTCTTC. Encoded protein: CASSPGLAGGRKQFF.